The 26 T cell receptor beta chains below all came from one sample that was sequenced in a study of T-cell reconstitution after alpha-beta-depleted transplantation in children. Unique molecular identifiers featured in how the TCRbeta library was prepared. Via MiXCR, TCRdb re-called the PCR reads, giving one row per CDR3 protein. The sample consists of fewer than 700,000 distinct CDR3 sequences, under 15% of them appearing once. The specimen comprised PBMCs, mostly from graft donor cells, sampled 360 days after TCRalphabeta/CD19-depleted stem cell transplant. These TCRs come from a male patient aged 10 to 17 who had a stem cell transplant for acute myeloid leukemia, so the T cells may come from the graft donor.

The chain has TRBV29-1 and TRBJ1-1, with a weak D call TRBD1 (5 bases). The ends were cut back, 3 bases at V and 8 bases at J, with 10 bases in the middle. In germline, CDR1 is SQVTM, CDR2 ANQGSEA. The CDR3 has 11 residues. The CDR3 coding sequence is TGCAGCGTTGAGGGGGGATCCGAAGCTTTCTTT. Its translation: CSVEGGSEAFF.

This clonotype has only a few counts. For the CDR3, the DNA is TGTGCCAGCAGTTTCGGAGTGGTGAGCGGGAGCTCCTACGAGCAGTACTTC. Its protein is CASSFGVVSGSSYEQYF. The V gene is TRBV27, the J gene TRBJ2-7; 8 positions match TRBD2. The CDR3 consists of 17 residues. Germline V CDR1 and CDR2: MNHEY, SMNVEV (reference sequence). V lost 3 bases to trimming and J lost 0 bases; unmatched junction nucleotides: 10.

This clonotype was seen a handful of times. J is TRBJ2-7 and V is TRBV7-9; TRBD2 agrees at 7 bases. The trim removed 5 bases at V and 4 bases at J, leaving 14 bases unmatched. The CDR3 length is 16 residues. Germline-derived CDR1 and CDR2 are SEHNR and FQNEAQ (reference sequence). The CDR3 coding sequence is TGTGCCAGCAGCAACTCTGTAGGACTAGTGGAGTACGAGCAGTACTTC. As protein: CASSNSVGLVEYEQYF. The full variable domain, in which reference TRBV7-9 and TRBJ2-7 provide the parts outside the CDR3, is DTGVSQNPRHKITKRGQNVTFRCDPISEHNRLYWYRQTLGQGPEFLTYFQNEAQLEKSRLLSDRFSAERPKGSFSTLEIQRTEQGDSAMYLCASSNSVGLVEYEQYFGPGTRLTVT.

This clonotype occurred many times. This sequence joins TRBV25-1 and TRBJ2-7, with 9 bases matching TRBD2. J lost 5 bases, V lost 5 bases, and 16 bases had no gene match. The CDR3 sequence is 17 residues long. Germline-derived CDR1 and CDR2 are MGHDK and SYGVNS. CDR3 bases: TGTGCCAGCAGTATCCCCCGGGTCCTAGCGGGAATCGACGAGCAGTACTTC. Translating gives CASSIPRVLAGIDEQYF.

The V and J genes are TRBV20-1 and TRBJ2-3, with D possibly matching TRBD2 (5 bases). The CDR3 consists of 17 residues. Looked up from germline, CDR1 is DFQATT and CDR2 is SNEGSKA (reference sequence). V lost 0 bases to trimming and J lost 2 bases, with 18 bases between them. The CDR3 DNA reads TGCAGTGCTAGAGATCCCGTCGGGCGGGCCGACACAGATACGCAGTATTTT. Amino acid sequence: CSARDPVGRADTDTQYF.

This clonotype has a handful of counts. The chain employs TRBV20-1 and TRBJ2-5; possible D gene TRBD2, 7 bases. V shed 0 bases and J shed 2 bases, with 22 bases lying between them. CDR1 is DFQATT, CDR2 SNEGSKA, per germline (reference sequence). The CDR3 is 18 residues long. CDR3 protein: CSARDLTKGGAEQETQYF. CDR3 sequence (DNA): TGCAGTGCTAGAGATCTGACGAAGGGGGGGGCGGAACAAGAGACCCAGTACTTC.

This clonotype has just a few counts. V usage is TRBV7-9 and J usage is TRBJ2-2; 8 nucleotides match TRBD1. This CDR3 is built from 14 residues. V was clipped by 5 bases and J by 7 bases; unmatched bases: 6. CDR1 is SEHNR, CDR2 FQNEAQ, per germline (reference sequence). The CDR3 sequence is CASSPRTGNGELFF. Written as DNA, the CDR3 is TGTGCCAGCAGCCCCCGGACAGGGAACGGGGAGCTGTTTTTT.

V and J are TRBV5-1 and TRBJ2-7, with no clear D. This CDR3 is built from 14 residues. CDR1 is SGHRS, CDR2 YFSETQ, per germline. V was pared by 0 bases and J by 2 bases, with 9 bases between. The CDR3 loop reads CASSLGYLTYEQYF. The CDR3 nucleotides are TGCGCCAGCAGCTTGGGCTACCTAACCTACGAGCAGTACTTC. The full variable domain, its missing parts supplied by reference TRBV5-1 and TRBJ2-7, is KAGVTQTPRYLIKTRGQQVTLSCSPISGHRSVSWYQQTPGQGLQFLFEYFSETQRNKGNFPGRFSGRQFSNSRSEMNVSTLELGDSALYLCASSLGYLTYEQYFGPGTRLTVT.

This clonotype was observed a few times. The chain uses TRBV20-1 and TRBJ2-5, with D possibly being TRBD2 (6 bases). Germline V CDR1 and CDR2: DFQATT, SNEGSKA (reference sequence). The length of the CDR3 is 14 residues. V lost 8 bases to trimming and J lost 1 base, with 17 bases between them. The CDR3 loop reads CSLATSRVQETQYF. CDR3 bases: TGCAGTTTAGCCACTAGCCGGGTCCAAGAGACCCAGTACTTC.

This clonotype came up a few times. V usage is TRBV7-8 and J usage is TRBJ2-7; TRBD1 agrees at 7 bases. The J segment lost 3 bases and the V segment lost 5 bases, leaving 10 bases of the junction unmatched. Per germline, CDR1 SGHVS and CDR2 FQNEAQ. The CDR3 is 15 residues long. CDR3 region: CASSVNWDRVYEQYF. The CDR3 DNA reads as TGTGCCAGCAGCGTAAACTGGGACAGAGTCTACGAGCAGTACTTC.

This clonotype was detected only a few times. The V gene is TRBV4-3, the J gene TRBJ2-7, with D perhaps TRBD1 or TRBD2 (6 bases each). Germline CDR1 is LGHNA and CDR2 is YSLEER. V was trimmed by 0 bases and J by 7 bases, leaving 13 bases between them. The CDR3 is 14 amino acids. CDR3 in amino acids: CASSQDWGAKEQYF. In DNA, the CDR3 is TGCGCCAGCAGCCAAGACTGGGGGGCCAAGGAGCAGTACTTC.

This clonotype was counted only a few times. V and J are TRBV5-1 and TRBJ2-1; possibly TRBD2 for D (5 bases). V lost 0 bases, J lost 1 base, and 11 bases lay in between. The CDR3 loop spans 16 amino acids. Germline CDR1 reads SGHRS; CDR2 reads YFSETQ. CDR3 amino acids: CASSLGGRLSYNEQFF. The CDR3 region has the DNA TGCGCCAGCAGCTTGGGAGGAAGACTATCCTACAATGAGCAGTTCTTC.

This clonotype occurred a few times. The V call is TRBV4-3, the J call TRBJ1-2; D remains unclear. Trimming removed 0 bases at V and 3 bases at J, with 8 bases between. CDR1 LGHNA and CDR2 YSLEER come from the germline V gene. This CDR3 is 14 amino acids long. The CDR3 is CASSQELGDYGYTF. The CDR3 DNA sequence: TGCGCCAGCAGCCAAGAGCTAGGAGACTATGGCTACACCTTC.

The rearrangement uses TRBV7-9 and TRBJ2-7; no reliable D call. Germline V gene sequence: CDR1 SEHNR, CDR2 FQNEAQ (reference sequence). The CDR3 has 14 amino acids. V gave up 3 bases and J gave up 0 bases, with 9 bases separating them. The CDR3 is CASSLAVFSYEQYF. In nucleotides, the CDR3 is TGTGCCAGCAGCTTGGCGGTCTTCTCCTACGAGCAGTACTTC.

The chain has TRBV29-1 and TRBJ2-1, with 7 positions matching TRBD2. CDR1 and CDR2 (germline): SQVTM, ANQGSEA. This CDR3 is 14 amino acids long. V gave up 4 bases and J gave up 3 bases; unmatched junction bases: 6. CDR3 in DNA: TGCAGCGTTGCTAGCGGTCACAGCTACAATGAGCAGTTCTTC. It translates to CSVASGHSYNEQFF.

Ten or more counts support this clonotype. This sequence joins TRBV28 and TRBJ2-4; TRBD2 matches at 9 bases. With 0 bases clipped from V and 6 bases from J, the junction kept 6 bases outside the gene matches. The CDR3 consists of 16 residues. Germline V gives CDR1 MDHEN, CDR2 SYDVKM. Here the CDR3 reads CASSLWVAGEGNIQYF. In DNA, the CDR3 is TGTGCCAGCAGTTTATGGGTAGCGGGAGAAGGAAACATTCAGTACTTC.

This clonotype showed up many times. The rearrangement uses TRBV7-3 and TRBJ2-1; D not resolved. The CDR3 sequence is 15 residues long. V shed 5 bases and J shed 9 bases, with 20 bases lying between them. Per germline, CDR1 SGHTA and CDR2 FQGTGA. The CDR3 sequence: CASSPEVGNYAEQFF. The CDR3 coding sequence is TGTGCCAGCAGCCCCGAGGTTGGCAACTACGCTGAGCAGTTCTTC.

This clonotype was recorded many times. V usage is TRBV9 and J usage is TRBJ2-2; TRBD1 might be the D (6 bases). The CDR3 is 16 amino acids. Trimming took 3 bases from V and 4 from J, leaving 16 bases between them. Germline V gene lookup returns CDR1 SGDLS and CDR2 YYNGEE. CDR3 amino acids: CASSGGRLPGTGELFF. DNA of the CDR3: TGTGCCAGCAGCGGGGGGCGGCTCCCGGGCACCGGGGAGCTGTTTTTT.

This clonotype was seen repeatedly, ten times or more. This rearrangement joins TRBV5-1 to TRBJ2-7; a weak D match, TRBD1 (6 bases). The CDR3 sequence is 13 residues long. Germline V CDR1 and CDR2: SGHRS, YFSETQ. The ends were cut back, 2 bases at V and 2 bases at J, with 8 bases in the middle. The DNA of the CDR3 is TGCGCCAGCAGCTTCGGACAGCCCTACGAGCAGTACTTC. Translated: CASSFGQPYEQYF.

The sample holds many counts of this clonotype. The chain employs TRBV28 and TRBJ2-7; the D call may be TRBD1 or TRBD2 (5 bases each). CDR3 length equals 11 residues. Germline-derived CDR1 and CDR2 are MDHEN and SYDVKM. With 6 bases removed from V and 11 bases from J, the gap between germline ends came to 14 bases. CDR3 nucleotides: TGTGCCAGCAGAGAGACCGGGACGAAGTACTTC. Translated, it gives CASRETGTKYF.

The rearrangement links TRBV4-3 to TRBJ2-7, with TRBD2 as a possible D gene (5 bases). The CDR3 sequence is 15 residues long. V lost 7 bases and J lost 5, with 21 bases in between. Germline CDR1 and CDR2: LGHNA and YSLEER. DNA for the CDR3: TGCGCCAGCACCCAGGCACGGGATCCCTACCACGAGCAGTACTTC. The encoded protein is CASTQARDPYHEQYF.

In this sample, this clonotype turned up once. This chain uses TRBV28 with TRBJ2-6; the match to TRBD2 covers 10 bases. The J segment lost 1 base and the V segment lost 6 bases, leaving 6 bases of the junction unmatched. The CDR3 has 17 amino acids. Germline V gene lookup returns CDR1 MDHEN and CDR2 SYDVKM. The CDR3 DNA reads TGTGCCAGCAGGGAAACTAGCGGGATGTCTGGGGCCAACGTCCTGACTTTC. Translation gives CASRETSGMSGANVLTF.

This clonotype was picked up a small number of times. The chain combines TRBV7-3 with TRBJ2-2; D is undetermined. The CDR3 length is 17 residues. V was cut by 4 bases and J by 1 base, with 16 bases left in between. Germline V gene sequence: CDR1 SGHTA, CDR2 FQGTGA. In nucleotides, the CDR3 is TGTGCCAGCAGCTCTCCCCCATTCGGAGTGAACACCGGGGAGCTGTTTTTT. Translation gives CASSSPPFGVNTGELFF.

A few counts support this clonotype. The chain couples TRBV5-1 to TRBJ2-2, with D unresolved. Germline V CDR1 and CDR2: SGHRS, YFSETQ. The CDR3 is made up of 15 amino acids. Trimming removed 0 bases from V and 4 bases from J, with 10 bases in between. The CDR3 coding sequence is TGCGCCAGCAGCTTGGAGGCGGTACCCACCGGGGAGCTGTTTTTT. Its protein product is CASSLEAVPTGELFF.

The chain uses TRBV24-1 and TRBJ2-2; D may be TRBD2 (6 bases). V was cut by 5 bases and J by 4 bases, with 10 bases left in between. The V gene's germline CDR1 is KGHDR and CDR2 SFDVKD. The CDR3 has 14 residues. The CDR3 sequence: CATSAGSGTGELFF. The CDR3 nucleotides are TGTGCCACCAGTGCCGGGAGTGGCACCGGGGAGCTGTTTTTT.

This clonotype has a handful of counts. The chain couples TRBV12-3 or TRBV12-4 to TRBJ2-7, with 8 bases aligning to TRBD1. Trimming removed 0 bases from V and 7 bases from J; junction bases left unmatched: 11. The CDR3 consists of 16 residues. The CDR3 coding sequence is TGTGCCAGCAGTTTAGCGCAGGGGGCAGAATTGGGGGAGCAGTACTTC. Residues: CASSLAQGAELGEQYF.